Listed below are T cell receptor beta chains from one sample, sequenced in a study of T-cell memory formation after mild COVID-19. Each CDR3 protein gets one entry after TCRdb re-called the 5' RACE reads with MiXCR. The data contain 75,000 to 95,000 distinct CDR3 sequences, roughly 15% of them singletons. Sequencing was carried out using PBMCs or a T cell subset sorted from them (not recorded which). The receptor source for this set is a man between 18 and 29 years old who had mild COVID-19 (a few samples of this study predate the infection). Cell type and time point are not known. The conserved cysteine and the conserved F or W are not part of the CDR3 here. Not all rows give a size; the values are once, few, many and, for expanded clones, a class.

ASGGAYNEQF TRBJ2-1 many TRBV6-6 10
ASSPGDRGGDEQF TRBJ2-1 . TRBV6-6 13
ASSPATGSTGELF TRBJ2-2 many TRBV4-3 13
ASSFKETTEAF TRBJ1-1 many TRBV27 11
ASSLGDVSDSNQPQH TRBJ1-5 few TRBV28 15
ASTLTGLGELF TRBJ2-2 many TRBV7-6 11
ASSLSSGGPTDTQY TRBJ2-3 many TRBV7-3 14
ASSVGWRGATDTQY TRBJ2-3 few TRBV9 14
ASSQSYRDEGNTIY TRBJ1-3 few TRBV9 14
ASSLSRGLYGYT TRBJ1-2 many TRBV27 12
ASSWDSTDTQY TRBJ2-3 . TRBV7-2 11
ASSLSGEDRELF TRBJ2-2 . TRBV7-3 12
ASSLTGQTGNTIY TRBJ1-3 few TRBV11-2 13
ASSWPETSGGDTQY TRBJ2-3 . TRBV5-5 14
ASWQGTNTGELF TRBJ2-2 few TRBV27 12
ASSQEGTGNPYEQY TRBJ2-7 few TRBV4-2 14
ASTLLLGPFGAF TRBJ1-1 few TRBV6-2/TRBV6-3 12
ASREEGYNQPQH TRBJ1-5 . TRBV5-1 12
ASSYSSPTGRIHGYT TRBJ1-2 few TRBV6-5 15
ASSPRGAATECT TRBJ1-2 few TRBV3-1 12
SGIFLPNPEAF TRBJ1-1 few TRBV29-1 11
ASSLEDKPNYGYT TRBJ1-2 few TRBV11-1 13
AISAAPGVEKLF TRBJ1-4 few TRBV10-3 12
ASSRASGGGDTQY TRBJ2-3 . TRBV23-1 13
SAPRDRQNYGYT TRBJ1-2 many TRBV20-1 12
ASSHPHTSGLYNEQF TRBJ2-1 . TRBV6-2/TRBV6-3 15
SARDPAALYNEQF TRBJ2-1 . TRBV20-1 13
ASSLEQGNTEAF TRBJ1-1 few TRBV5-6 12
ASSVAGRINEQF TRBJ2-1 . TRBV9 12
ASTEQNRDHEQF TRBJ2-1 . TRBV7-6 12
AISGSWGEAKNIQY TRBJ2-4 few TRBV10-3 14
ASSPDRTTNVQY TRBJ2-7 . TRBV4-3 12
ATQAGPTDTQY TRBJ2-3 many TRBV7-9 11
SVEQGSNYGYT TRBJ1-2 few TRBV29-1 11
SVEEGAPGVAF TRBJ1-1 . TRBV29-1 11
ASSQEGVQETQY TRBJ2-5 few TRBV4-2 12
ASSQEQGPQRIEAF TRBJ1-1 few TRBV4-1 14
ASSLAEAF TRBJ1-1 few TRBV7-9 8
ASSYDRSTNYGYT TRBJ1-2 . TRBV5-4 13
SVEDRKSYEQY TRBJ2-7 many TRBV29-1 11
ASSLGPGQEPVDYT TRBJ1-2 . TRBV7-2 14
ATSRVRGDQPQH TRBJ1-5 . TRBV15 12
ASSYPGGHEQF TRBJ2-1 few TRBV6-2/TRBV6-3 11
ASSVDSPEINEQF TRBJ2-1 few TRBV5-1 13
ASSEAGGGNQPQH TRBJ1-5 . TRBV6-1 13